The T cell receptor (beta chain) under discussion was sequenced for a study of monozygotic twins with inflammatory bowel disease. Whole-study results and caveats: IBD patients displayed reduced TCRbeta diversity (inverse Simpson) when set against healthy co-twins.

With respect to this clonotype: Antigen specificity is unknown.

CDR3 size: 13 residues. The germline V gene encodes CDR1 LNHNV and CDR2 YYDKDF (reference sequence). The cDNA of both the TCRalpha and TCRbeta chains was subjected to two nested PCRs of approximately 17 and 9 cycles. TCRdb reanalyzed the 5' RACE reads and collapses them to one entry per CDR3 protein, without DNA. The listing records about 330,000 distinct CDR3 sequences. Sampling involved one blood draw (roughly 2.5 ml) for every donor. J is TRBJ1-4 and V is TRBV15. The source material was blood. The source of this sequence is a human donor with ulcerative colitis or Crohn's disease, or a healthy co-twin of an affected twin (not recorded which). CDR3 sequence reads: CATTEGPIRKLFF.